Below, 10 T cell receptor beta chains from the same sample are listed, as sequenced in a study of shared clonotypes between healthy human individuals. This table comes from immunoSEQ multiplex PCR, and its TCRdb copy is limited to in-frame clones, with some not included. The sample lists about 1 million clones, 65% to 80% occurring once. Material for sequencing was memory CD4+ T cells sorted from blood. Regarding subset: CD45RA-negative fraction. The receptors derive from a young man in good health.

This clone was seen once. V and J are TRBV5-4 and TRBJ2-5; D may be TRBD2 (5 bases). Trimming cost V 3 bases and J 3 bases, with 15 bases left between them. Germline V lookup: CDR1 SGHNT, CDR2 YYREEE (reference sequence). The length of the CDR3 is 15 residues. The CDR3 region is CASSSVGRGEETQYF. The DNA for the CDR3 is TGTGCCAGCAGCTCCGTCGGACGGGGAGAAGAGACCCAGTACTTC. The full variable domain, rest sourced from reference TRBV5-4 and TRBJ2-5, is ETGVTQSPTHLIKTRGQQVTLRCSSQSGHNTVSWYQQALGQGPQFIFQYYREEENGRGNFPPRFSGLQFPNYSSELNVNALELDDSALYLCASSSVGRGEETQYFGPGTRLLVL.

V and J are TRBV10-2 and TRBJ1-5; TRBD1 is a possible D gene (6 bases). The CDR3 consists of 15 residues. Germline CDR1 and CDR2: WSHSY and SAAADI. V gave up 5 bases and J gave up 7 bases, with 18 bases separating them. The CDR3 protein is CASSNPQGVGQPQHF. The CDR3 coding sequence is TGCGCCAGCAGTAACCCACAGGGAGTAGGACAGCCCCAGCATTTT.

This chain links TRBV6-5 with TRBJ2-5; D call uncertain. Trimming took 6 bases from V and 5 from J, leaving 16 bases between them. This CDR3 region has 14 residues. CDR1 MNHEY and CDR2 SVGAGI come from the germline V gene. Here the CDR3 reads CASSLRAGFETQYF. The CDR3 nucleotides are TGTGCCAGCAGCCTAAGGGCTGGGTTTGAGACCCAGTACTTC.

This clone appeared once. CDR3 bases: TGTGCCAGTAGTATTCTCGGTTCTGCGGCTAGCGGGATGCGGAAGCAGTACTTC. Residues: CASSILGSAASGMRKQYF. V is TRBV19 and J is TRBJ2-7; 9 nucleotides align to TRBD2. The germline CDR1 and CDR2 sequences are LNHDA and SQIVND (reference sequence). Trimming at V came to 3 bases and at J to 8 bases, leaving 20 bases not matched to a gene. The CDR3 contains 18 residues.

This chain connects TRBV19 to TRBJ2-7; 7 nucleotides agree with TRBD2. This CDR3 spans 13 amino acids. Losses at the gene ends were 5 bases for V and 3 bases for J; bases not matched to a gene: 4. Germline values: CDR1 LNHDA, CDR2 SQIVND (reference sequence). CDR3 nucleotides: TGTGCCAGTAGTTCTAGCGGCCGCTACGAGCAGTACTTC. This sequence encodes CASSSSGRYEQYF.

The V call is TRBV9, the J call TRBJ2-6; D ambiguous. In germline, CDR1 is SGDLS, CDR2 YYNGEE. Trimming left V 3 bases short and J 0 bases short, with 7 bases between. This CDR3 is built from 15 residues. Here the CDR3 DNA reads TGTGCCAGCAGCGCAACTACCTCTGGGGCCAACGTCCTGACTTTC. Its translation is CASSATTSGANVLTF.

As to this clone: In the same sample, other DNA sequences code for this CDR3. The CDR3 here is CASSLGQGARETQYF. As DNA, the CDR3 is TGTGCCAGCAGCTTAGGACAGGGGGCGCGGGAGACCCAGTACTTC. The V gene is TRBV7-2, the J gene TRBJ2-5; 10 bases are shared with TRBD1. The length of the CDR3 is 15 residues. Germline CDR1 SGHTA, CDR2 FQGNSA. With 1 base clipped from V and 5 bases from J, the junction kept 4 bases outside the gene matches.

The genes are TRBV7-9 and TRBJ2-2; a weak D match, TRBD2 (6 bases). Deletions cut 4 bases from V and 4 bases from J, with 13 bases between. Per germline, CDR1 SEHNR and CDR2 FQNEAQ (reference sequence). The CDR3 extends over 15 amino acids. For the CDR3, the DNA is TGTGCCAGCAGCTCCCTCCGGGAGTTCACCGGGGAGCTGTTTTTT. Protein: CASSSLREFTGELFF.

The sample holds a few counts of this clone. This sequence joins TRBV19 and TRBJ1-1; 7 bases align to TRBD1. The germline CDR1 and CDR2 sequences are LNHDA and SQIVND (reference sequence). This CDR3 spans 15 amino acids. V gave up 4 bases and J gave up 6 bases; unmatched junction bases: 11. The DNA of the CDR3 is TGTGCCAGTAGTACAGACAGGGCTCCAGGGGCTGAAGCTTTCTTT. As protein: CASSTDRAPGAEAFF. Looking up the rest from reference TRBV19 and TRBJ1-1 gives the full variable domain: DGGITQSPKYLFRKEGQNVTLSCEQNLNHDAMYWYRQDPGQGLRLIYYSQIVNDFQKGDIAEGYSVSREKKESFPLTVTSAQKNPTAFYLCASSTDRAPGAEAFFGQGTRLTVV.

The V and J genes are TRBV7-2 and TRBJ2-6; D may match TRBD1 or TRBD2 (6 bases each). Germline V gene lookup returns CDR1 SGHTA and CDR2 FQGNSA. V was pared by 1 base and J by 2 bases, with 12 bases between. CDR3 length: 17 residues. CDR3 DNA sequence: TGTGCCAGCAGCTTAGGTCCGGGGGCGGCTGGGGCCAACGTCCTGACTTTC. Its translation is CASSLGPGAAGANVLTF.